This is a list of T cell receptor beta chains from one sample in a study of T cells in Graves' hyperthyroidism and ophthalmopathy. Via MiXCR, TCRdb re-called the multiplex PCR reads, giving one row per CDR3 protein. The sample has approximately 250,000 distinct CDR3 sequences, around 26% seen once. The sequenced material came from blood. These receptors were taken from a woman between 40 and 50 years old with Graves' ophthalmopathy. CDR3s include the opening cysteine and the closing phenylalanine or tryptophan. D genes are given only for firm matches. Some rows have no size entry. The others give once, few or many, or a class for an expanded clone.

v_gene: TRBV12-3/TRBV12-4; abundance: -; d_gene: -; j_gene: TRBJ2-7; CDR3nt: TGTGCCAGCAACGGGATCAGCTACGAGCAGTACTTC; CDR3aa: CASNGISYEQYF
v_gene: TRBV5-1; abundance: -; d_gene: TRBD1; j_gene: TRBJ1-5; CDR3nt: TGCGCCAGCAGTTCTCAAGGACAGGGCGGCAATCAGCCCCAGCATTTT; CDR3aa: CASSSQGQGGNQPQHF
v_gene: TRBV7-2; abundance: once; d_gene: -; j_gene: TRBJ2-7; CDR3nt: TGTGCCAGCAACTTAGGGGGGACATTAGCCTACGAGCAGTACTTC; CDR3aa: CASNLGGTLAYEQYF
v_gene: TRBV29-1; abundance: few; d_gene: -; j_gene: TRBJ1-5; CDR3nt: TGCAGCGTTGTATCGGATAGCAATCAGCCCCAGCTTTTT; CDR3aa: CSVVSDSNQPQLF
v_gene: TRBV10-3; abundance: -; d_gene: -; j_gene: TRBJ1-1; CDR3nt: TGTGCCATCAGTGAGTCGAGCAGCCCCGGGAGCACTGAAGCTTTCTTT; CDR3aa: CAISESSSPGSTEAFF
v_gene: TRBV18; abundance: -; d_gene: -; j_gene: TRBJ2-7; CDR3nt: TGTGCCAGCTCACTTGAGCGGGCCACCTACGAGCAGTACTTC; CDR3aa: CASSLERATYEQYF
v_gene: TRBV4-3; abundance: -; d_gene: -; j_gene: TRBJ1-2; CDR3nt: TGCGCCAGCAGCTCAAATTCCGGGACGGTAAACTATGGCTACACCTTC; CDR3aa: CASSSNSGTVNYGYTF
v_gene: TRBV2; abundance: -; d_gene: -; j_gene: TRBJ1-1; CDR3nt: TGTGCCAGCCGGCAGAACACTGAAGCTTTCTTT; CDR3aa: CASRQNTEAFF
v_gene: TRBV29-1; abundance: -; d_gene: -; j_gene: TRBJ1-1; CDR3nt: TGCAGCGCCGGGCCGGCGCCCCGGAACACTGAAGCTTTCTTT; CDR3aa: CSAGPAPRNTEAFF
v_gene: TRBV28; abundance: many; d_gene: -; j_gene: TRBJ2-7; CDR3nt: TGTGCCAGCAGTTTGCACACTACCTACGAGCAGTACTTC; CDR3aa: CASSLHTTYEQYF
v_gene: TRBV20-1; abundance: many; d_gene: -; j_gene: TRBJ2-7; CDR3nt: TGCAGTGCTAGCGGGGCCAACTACGAGCAGTACTTC; CDR3aa: CSASGANYEQYF
v_gene: TRBV7-2; abundance: -; d_gene: -; j_gene: TRBJ1-6; CDR3nt: TGTGCCAGCAGCAGAGATGGTTCACCCCTCCACTTT; CDR3aa: CASSRDGSPLHF
v_gene: TRBV12-3/TRBV12-4; abundance: many; d_gene: -; j_gene: TRBJ1-1; CDR3nt: TGTGCCAGCAGTGATACATGGGCTGAAGCTTTCTTT; CDR3aa: CASSDTWAEAFF
v_gene: TRBV27; abundance: many; d_gene: -; j_gene: TRBJ2-7; CDR3nt: TGTGCCAGCAGGGCGACCGGCTACTACGAGCAGTACTTC; CDR3aa: CASRATGYYEQYF
v_gene: TRBV9; abundance: -; d_gene: -; j_gene: TRBJ2-7; CDR3nt: TGTGCCAGCAGCGTAGAGGGCAGTTCCTACGAGCAGTACTTC; CDR3aa: CASSVEGSSYEQYF
v_gene: TRBV4-2; abundance: many; d_gene: -; j_gene: TRBJ2-7; CDR3nt: TGTGCCAGCAGCCAATTGATTGATAGCGCCTACGAGCAGTACTTC; CDR3aa: CASSQLIDSAYEQYF
v_gene: TRBV27; abundance: many; d_gene: TRBD1; j_gene: TRBJ1-1; CDR3nt: TGTGCCAGCACGCCAGGGACAGGGTGGACTGAAGCTTTCTTT; CDR3aa: CASTPGTGWTEAFF
v_gene: TRBV7-2; abundance: many; d_gene: -; j_gene: TRBJ2-1; CDR3nt: TGTGCCAGCAGCTTAGCGCTGGCACCTAATGAGCAGTTCTTC; CDR3aa: CASSLALAPNEQFF
v_gene: TRBV28; abundance: many; d_gene: TRBD1; j_gene: TRBJ1-6; CDR3nt: TGTGCCAGCAGTCGCCCGGGACAGGGGAGGAGTTCACCCCTCCACTTT; CDR3aa: CASSRPGQGRSSPLHF
v_gene: TRBV28; abundance: many; d_gene: TRBD1; j_gene: TRBJ2-3; CDR3nt: TGTGCCAGCAGCCCACTCGACAGGGTGGCAGATACGCAGTATTTT; CDR3aa: CASSPLDRVADTQYF
v_gene: TRBV20-1; abundance: -; d_gene: -; j_gene: TRBJ2-7; CDR3nt: TGCAGTGCTAGTCGGAACGGTCCCTCGTACGAGCAGTACTTC; CDR3aa: CSASRNGPSYEQYF
v_gene: TRBV2; abundance: many; d_gene: TRBD1; j_gene: TRBJ1-3; CDR3nt: TGTGCCAGCAGTGGGGGACAGGGGGCCACCATATATTTT; CDR3aa: CASSGGQGATIYF
v_gene: TRBV7-2; abundance: -; d_gene: -; j_gene: TRBJ2-2; CDR3nt: TGTGCCAGCGGATTCCTAGTCCCCGGGGAGCTGTTTTTT; CDR3aa: CASGFLVPGELFF
v_gene: TRBV19; abundance: -; d_gene: -; j_gene: TRBJ2-5; CDR3nt: TGTGCCAGTAGTATGGCCGGGACAAGGGCAAAAGAGACCCAGTACTTC; CDR3aa: CASSMAGTRAKETQYF
v_gene: TRBV5-1; abundance: many; d_gene: TRBD1; j_gene: TRBJ2-7; CDR3nt: TGCGCCAGCAGCTCCTGGGACAGGGGATCACCCGAGCAGTACTTC; CDR3aa: CASSSWDRGSPEQYF
v_gene: TRBV20-1; abundance: -; d_gene: TRBD2; j_gene: TRBJ2-7; CDR3nt: TGCAGTGCTAGAATAGCTAGCGGTACGTACGAGCAGTACTTC; CDR3aa: CSARIASGTYEQYF
v_gene: TRBV30; abundance: many; d_gene: -; j_gene: TRBJ2-5; CDR3nt: TGTGCCTGGAGTCAGGGCAACCAAGAGACCCAGTACTTC; CDR3aa: CAWSQGNQETQYF
v_gene: TRBV27; abundance: few; d_gene: -; j_gene: TRBJ1-2; CDR3nt: TGTGCCAGCAGTGCCGTCAGGGGTCATAGTGGCTACATCTTC; CDR3aa: CASSAVRGHSGYIF
v_gene: TRBV20-1; abundance: many; d_gene: -; j_gene: TRBJ1-2; CDR3nt: TGCAGTGCTAGTCCCTCTAACTATGGCTACACCTTC; CDR3aa: CSASPSNYGYTF
v_gene: TRBV7-3; abundance: many; d_gene: TRBD2; j_gene: TRBJ2-7; CDR3nt: TGTGCCAGCAGCACCCTAAGCCTGGGTGGGAGAAGGGGACTAGTTCCCTACGAGCAGTACTTC; CDR3aa: CASSTLSLGGRRGLVPYEQYF
v_gene: TRBV28; abundance: -; d_gene: TRBD1; j_gene: TRBJ2-5; CDR3nt: TGTGCCAGCAGAGAGGGGACAGCAAAAAGCCAAGAGACCCAGTACTTC; CDR3aa: CASREGTAKSQETQYF
v_gene: TRBV11-1; abundance: many; d_gene: TRBD2; j_gene: TRBJ2-5; CDR3nt: TGTGCCAGCAGCTACCCCCTAGCGGGAGGGACCAACTATCAAGAGACCCAGTACTTC; CDR3aa: CASSYPLAGGTNYQETQYF
v_gene: TRBV30; abundance: many; d_gene: TRBD1; j_gene: TRBJ1-2; CDR3nt: TGTGCCTGGAAAGTTCCCAGGGGGCTCAACTATGGCTACACCTTC; CDR3aa: CAWKVPRGLNYGYTF
v_gene: TRBV6-1; abundance: many; d_gene: -; j_gene: TRBJ2-5; CDR3nt: TGTGCCAGCAGTAAAGGACACGGAGGGCAAGAGACCCAGTACTTC; CDR3aa: CASSKGHGGQETQYF
v_gene: TRBV6-5; abundance: many; d_gene: TRBD1; j_gene: TRBJ1-5; CDR3nt: TGTGCCAGCAGTTTGGACAGGGGTTACCAGCCCCAGCATTTT; CDR3aa: CASSLDRGYQPQHF
v_gene: TRBV7-8; abundance: many; d_gene: -; j_gene: TRBJ1-2; CDR3nt: TGTGCCAGCAGCTTAGCGGGGGGAACCTATGGCTACACCTTC; CDR3aa: CASSLAGGTYGYTF
v_gene: TRBV12-3/TRBV12-4; abundance: many; d_gene: -; j_gene: TRBJ1-5; CDR3nt: TGTGCCAGCAGTTTGGTTGGGGTACACAATCAGCCCCAGCATTTT; CDR3aa: CASSLVGVHNQPQHF
v_gene: TRBV19; abundance: -; d_gene: TRBD2; j_gene: TRBJ2-7; CDR3nt: TGTGCCAGTAGTCCAAGCGGGGGACACTCCTACGAGCAGTACTTC; CDR3aa: CASSPSGGHSYEQYF
v_gene: TRBV5-4; abundance: few; d_gene: TRBD2; j_gene: TRBJ2-2; CDR3nt: TGTGTCAGCAGCTTCAGCGGGAGTTACACCGGGGAGCTGTTTTTT; CDR3aa: CVSSFSGSYTGELFF